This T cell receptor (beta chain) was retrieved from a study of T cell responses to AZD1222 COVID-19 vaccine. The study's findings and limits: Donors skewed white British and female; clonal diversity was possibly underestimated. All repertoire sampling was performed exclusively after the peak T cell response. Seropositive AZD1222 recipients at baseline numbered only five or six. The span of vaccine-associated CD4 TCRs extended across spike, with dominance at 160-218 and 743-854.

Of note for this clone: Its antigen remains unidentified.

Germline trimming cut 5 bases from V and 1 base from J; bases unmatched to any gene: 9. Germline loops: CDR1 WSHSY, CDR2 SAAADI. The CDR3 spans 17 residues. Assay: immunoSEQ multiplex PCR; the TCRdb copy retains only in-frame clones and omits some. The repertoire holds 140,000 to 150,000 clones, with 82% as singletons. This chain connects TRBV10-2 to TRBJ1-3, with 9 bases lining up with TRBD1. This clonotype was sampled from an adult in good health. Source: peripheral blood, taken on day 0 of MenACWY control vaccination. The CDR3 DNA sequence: TGCGCCAGCAGTCCCCCGAGGACAGGGGCTTCTGGAAACACCATATATTTT. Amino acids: CASSPPRTGASGNTIYF.